The present T cell receptor beta chain was sequenced within a study of blood T cell repertoires in COVID-19. As for the study in general: PBMCs, B-cell-depleted T cells, or T cells provided the cDNA or gDNA that made up the material.

As processed by the authors: It was from reference gene primer amplification that nucleated cell counts were estimated. Generated by immunoSEQ multiplex PCR, the TCRdb table keeps only in-frame clones and is missing some. V, J and clone size reflect that table, while D and trimming were determined from the DNA. The repertoire holds about 220,000 clones, roughly 84% seen once, with 6.8% in the top ten. CDR1 is SEHNR, CDR2 FQNEAQ, per germline (reference sequence). J was trimmed by 2 bases and V by 6 bases; bases with no gene match: 7. The CDR3 is made up of 15 amino acids. Allocation to cohorts depended on clinical history reported by the participants. Cohort 3 recovered donors had two negative PCRs, clearance, or symptom resolution.

Sequencing was done on a sample of PBMCs or T cells enriched from blood (not recorded which). This TCR derives from a woman in her 40s who had recovered from COVID-19. The chain carries TRBV7-9 and TRBJ2-3, with 8 bases identical to TRBD2. Here the CDR3 DNA reads TGTGCCAGCAGGAGTGGCGGGAGGAACACAGATACGCAGTATTTT. Its translation: CASRSGGRNTDTQYF. The entire variable domain, with the rest obtained from reference TRBV7-9 and TRBJ2-3, is as follows: DTGVSQNPRHKITKRGQNVTFRCDPISEHNRLYWYRQTLGQGPEFLTYFQNEAQLEKSRLLSDRFSAERPKGSFSTLEIQRTEQGDSAMYLCASRSGGRNTDTQYFGPGTRLTVL.